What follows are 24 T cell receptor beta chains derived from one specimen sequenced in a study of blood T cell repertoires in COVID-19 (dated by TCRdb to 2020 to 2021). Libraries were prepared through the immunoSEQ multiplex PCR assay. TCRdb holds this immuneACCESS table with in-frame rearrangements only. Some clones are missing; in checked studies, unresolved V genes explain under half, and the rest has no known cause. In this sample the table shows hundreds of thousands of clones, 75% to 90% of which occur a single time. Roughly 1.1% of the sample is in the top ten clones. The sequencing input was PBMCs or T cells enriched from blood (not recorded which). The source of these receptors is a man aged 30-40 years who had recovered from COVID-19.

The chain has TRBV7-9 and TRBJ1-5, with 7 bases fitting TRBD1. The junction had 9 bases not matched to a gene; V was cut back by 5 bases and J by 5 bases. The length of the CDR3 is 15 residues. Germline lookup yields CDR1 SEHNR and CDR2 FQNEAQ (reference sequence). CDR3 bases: TGTGCCAGCAGCCTGACAGGGAGCCTTGATCAGCCCCAGCATTTT. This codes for CASSLTGSLDQPQHF.

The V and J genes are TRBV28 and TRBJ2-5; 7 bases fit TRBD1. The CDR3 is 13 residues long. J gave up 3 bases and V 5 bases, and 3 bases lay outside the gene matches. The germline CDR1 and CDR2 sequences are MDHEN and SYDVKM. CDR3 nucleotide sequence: TGTGCCAGCAGTCCGGACAGGAAAGAGACCCAGTACTTC. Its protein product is CASSPDRKETQYF.

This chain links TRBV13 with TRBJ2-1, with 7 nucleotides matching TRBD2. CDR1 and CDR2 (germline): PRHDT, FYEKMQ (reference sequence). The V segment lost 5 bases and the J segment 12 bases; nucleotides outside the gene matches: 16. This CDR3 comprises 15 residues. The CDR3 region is CASSTLGREGLSQFF. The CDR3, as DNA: TGTGCCAGCAGCACTCTTGGGAGGGAGGGCCTATCGCAGTTCTTC. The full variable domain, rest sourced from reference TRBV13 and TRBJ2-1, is AAGVIQSPRHLIKEKRETATLKCYPIPRHDTVYWYQQGPGQDPQFLISFYEKMQSDKGSIPDRFSAQQFSDYHSELNMSSLELGDSALYFCASSTLGREGLSQFFGPGTRLTVL.

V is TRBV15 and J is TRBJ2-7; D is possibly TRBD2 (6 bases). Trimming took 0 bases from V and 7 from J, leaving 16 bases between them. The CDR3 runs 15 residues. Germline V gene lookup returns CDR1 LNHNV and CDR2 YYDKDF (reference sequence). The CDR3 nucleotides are TGTGCCACCAGCAGAGATTTAGGGCTAGCGCGTGAGCAGTACTTC. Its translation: CATSRDLGLAREQYF.

CDR3 sequence (DNA): TGTGCCAGCAGTGTCAGGGGCGGCACAGATACGCAGTATTTT. This codes for CASSVRGGTDTQYF. This chain uses TRBV25-1 with TRBJ2-3; a possible D gene is TRBD1 (6 bases). CDR1 MGHDK and CDR2 SYGVNS come from the germline V gene. The ends were cut back, 4 bases at V and 1 base at J, with 9 bases in the middle. The CDR3 runs 14 residues.

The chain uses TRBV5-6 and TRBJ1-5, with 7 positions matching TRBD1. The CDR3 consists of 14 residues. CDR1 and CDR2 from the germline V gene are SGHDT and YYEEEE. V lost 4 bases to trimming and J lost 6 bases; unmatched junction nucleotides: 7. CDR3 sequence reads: CASSRDREGQPQHF. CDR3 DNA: TGTGCCAGCAGCCGAGACAGGGAAGGTCAGCCCCAGCATTTT. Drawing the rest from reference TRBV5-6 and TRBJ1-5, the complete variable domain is DAGVTQSPTHLIKTRGQQVTLRCSPKSGHDTVSWYQQALGQGPQFIFQYYEEEERQRGNFPDRFSGHQFPNYSSELNVNALLLGDSALYLCASSRDREGQPQHFGDGTRLSIL.

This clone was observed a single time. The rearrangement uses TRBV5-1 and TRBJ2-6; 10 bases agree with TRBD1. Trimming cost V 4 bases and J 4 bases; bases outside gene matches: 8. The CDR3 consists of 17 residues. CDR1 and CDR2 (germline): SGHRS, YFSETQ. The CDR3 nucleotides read TGCGCCAGCAGCGAGGGGACAGGGGTGGAGGGGGCCAACGTCCTGACTTTC. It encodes CASSEGTGVEGANVLTF.

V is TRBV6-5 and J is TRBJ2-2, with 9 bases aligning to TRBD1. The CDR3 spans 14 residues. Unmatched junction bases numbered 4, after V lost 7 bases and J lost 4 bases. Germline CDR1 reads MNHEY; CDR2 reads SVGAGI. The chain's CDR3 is CASTQQGATGELFF. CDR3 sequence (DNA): TGTGCCAGCACACAACAGGGGGCCACCGGGGAGCTGTTTTTT.

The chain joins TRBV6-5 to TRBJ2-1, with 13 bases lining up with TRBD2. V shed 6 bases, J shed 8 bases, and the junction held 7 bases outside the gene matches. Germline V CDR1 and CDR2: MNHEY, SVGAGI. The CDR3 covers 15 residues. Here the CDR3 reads CASSRTSGSPDEQFF. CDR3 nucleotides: TGTGCCAGCAGCAGGACTAGCGGGAGTCCCGATGAGCAGTTCTTC.

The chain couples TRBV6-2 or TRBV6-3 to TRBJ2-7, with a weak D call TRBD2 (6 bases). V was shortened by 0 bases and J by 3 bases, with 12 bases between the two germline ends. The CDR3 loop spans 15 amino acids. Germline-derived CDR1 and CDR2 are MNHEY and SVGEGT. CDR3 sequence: CASSYSGGEYYEQYF. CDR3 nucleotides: TGTGCCAGCAGTTACTCGGGGGGTGAATACTACGAGCAGTACTTC.

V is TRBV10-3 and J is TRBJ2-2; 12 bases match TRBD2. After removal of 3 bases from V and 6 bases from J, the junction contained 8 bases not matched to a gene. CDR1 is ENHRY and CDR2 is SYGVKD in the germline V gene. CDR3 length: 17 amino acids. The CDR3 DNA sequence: TGTGCCATCAGTGAACTGACTAGCGGGAGTTGGGCCGGGGAGCTGTTTTTT. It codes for CAISELTSGSWAGELFF.

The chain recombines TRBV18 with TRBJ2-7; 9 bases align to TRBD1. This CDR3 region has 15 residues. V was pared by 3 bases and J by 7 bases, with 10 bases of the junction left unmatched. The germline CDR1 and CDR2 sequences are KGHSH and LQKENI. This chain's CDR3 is CASSPPGQGGWEQYF. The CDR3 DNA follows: TGTGCCAGCTCACCCCCGGGACAGGGAGGATGGGAGCAGTACTTC.

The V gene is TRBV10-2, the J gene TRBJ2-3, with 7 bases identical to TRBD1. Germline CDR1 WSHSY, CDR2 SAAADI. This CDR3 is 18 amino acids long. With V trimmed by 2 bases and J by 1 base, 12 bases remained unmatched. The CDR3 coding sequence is TGCGCCAGCAGTGAGGTATACTACGGGACAGAGGGCACAGATACGCAGTATTTT. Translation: CASSEVYYGTEGTDTQYF.

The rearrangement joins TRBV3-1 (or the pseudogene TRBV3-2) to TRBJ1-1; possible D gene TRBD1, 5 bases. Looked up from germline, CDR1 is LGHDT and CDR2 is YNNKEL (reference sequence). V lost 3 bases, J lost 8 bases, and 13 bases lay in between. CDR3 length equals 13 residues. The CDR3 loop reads CASSQLNGGEAFF. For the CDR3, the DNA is TGTGCCAGCAGCCAGCTAAACGGGGGGGAAGCTTTCTTT.

The CDR3 nucleotides read TGCGCCAGCAGTGTCATGGCCGGAAACACCATATATTTT. The encoded protein is CASSVMAGNTIYF. The chain combines TRBV10-2 with TRBJ1-3; D gene ambiguous. V gave up 4 bases and J gave up 4 bases, with 8 bases separating them. Looked up from germline, CDR1 is WSHSY and CDR2 is SAAADI. The length of the CDR3 is 13 residues.

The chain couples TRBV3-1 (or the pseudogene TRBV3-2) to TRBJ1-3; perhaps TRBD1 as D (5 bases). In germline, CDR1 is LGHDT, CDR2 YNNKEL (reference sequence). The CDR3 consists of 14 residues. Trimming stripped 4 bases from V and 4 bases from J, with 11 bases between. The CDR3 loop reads CASSLTGAGNTIYF. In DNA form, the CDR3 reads TGTGCCAGCAGCCTGACTGGGGCGGGAAACACCATATATTTT.

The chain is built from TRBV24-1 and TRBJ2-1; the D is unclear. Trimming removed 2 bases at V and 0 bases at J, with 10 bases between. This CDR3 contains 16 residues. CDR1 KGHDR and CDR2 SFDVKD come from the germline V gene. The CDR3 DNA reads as TGTGCCACCAGTGATTCGAAAGTCGGCTCCTACAATGAGCAGTTCTTC. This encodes CATSDSKVGSYNEQFF.

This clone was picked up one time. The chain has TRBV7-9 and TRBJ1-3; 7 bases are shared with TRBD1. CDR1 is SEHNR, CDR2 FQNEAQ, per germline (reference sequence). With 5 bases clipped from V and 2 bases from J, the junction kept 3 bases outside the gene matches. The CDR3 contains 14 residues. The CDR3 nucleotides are TGTGCCAGCAGCCAAGGGACAGCTGGAAACACCATATATTTT. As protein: CASSQGTAGNTIYF.

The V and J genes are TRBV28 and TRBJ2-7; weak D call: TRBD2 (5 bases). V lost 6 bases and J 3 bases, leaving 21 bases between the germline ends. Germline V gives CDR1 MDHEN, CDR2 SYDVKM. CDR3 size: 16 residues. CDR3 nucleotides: TGTGCCAGCAGCACTCGAACCTCCCGGGGATTCTACGAGCAGTACTTC. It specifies CASSTRTSRGFYEQYF.

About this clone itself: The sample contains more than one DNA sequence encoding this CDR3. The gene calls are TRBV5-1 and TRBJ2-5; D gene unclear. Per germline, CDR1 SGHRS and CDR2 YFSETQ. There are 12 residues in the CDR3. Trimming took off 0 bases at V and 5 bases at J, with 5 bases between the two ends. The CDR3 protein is CASSLDRETQYF. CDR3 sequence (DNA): TGCGCCAGCAGCTTGGATCGGGAGACCCAGTACTTC.

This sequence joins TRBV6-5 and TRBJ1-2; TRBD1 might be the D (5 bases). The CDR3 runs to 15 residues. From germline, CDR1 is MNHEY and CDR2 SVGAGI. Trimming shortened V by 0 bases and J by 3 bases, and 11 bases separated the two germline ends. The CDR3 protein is CASSYSAGSDYGYTF. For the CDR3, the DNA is TGTGCCAGCAGTTACTCGGCAGGGTCCGACTATGGCTACACCTTC.

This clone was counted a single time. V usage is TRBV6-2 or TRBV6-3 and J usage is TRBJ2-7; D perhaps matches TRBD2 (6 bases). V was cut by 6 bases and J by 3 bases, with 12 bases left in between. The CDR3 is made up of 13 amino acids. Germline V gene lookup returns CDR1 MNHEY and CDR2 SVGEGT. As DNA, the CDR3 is TGTGCCAGCAGCGCCACGGGAGTCTACGAGCAGTACTTC. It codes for CASSATGVYEQYF.

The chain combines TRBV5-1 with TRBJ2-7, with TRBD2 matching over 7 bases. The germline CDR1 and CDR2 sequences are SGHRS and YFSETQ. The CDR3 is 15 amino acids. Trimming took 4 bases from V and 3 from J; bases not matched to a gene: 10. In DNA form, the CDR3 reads TGCGCCAGCAGCCTGAACTTTGGCGGGGGCTACGAGCAGTACTTC. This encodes CASSLNFGGGYEQYF.

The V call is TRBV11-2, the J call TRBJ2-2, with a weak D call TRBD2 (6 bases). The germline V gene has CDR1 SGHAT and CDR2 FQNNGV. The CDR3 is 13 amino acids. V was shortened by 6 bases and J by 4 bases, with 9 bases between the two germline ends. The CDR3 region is CASRRGGTGELFF. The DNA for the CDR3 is TGTGCCAGCAGGCGGGGTGGCACCGGGGAGCTGTTTTTT. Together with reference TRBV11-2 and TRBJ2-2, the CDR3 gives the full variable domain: EAGVAQSPRYKIIEKRQSVAFWCNPISGHATLYWYQQILGQGPKLLIQFQNNGVVDDSQLPKDRFSAERLKGVDSTLKIQPAKLEDSAVYLCASRRGGTGELFFGEGSRLTVL.